Below are 5 T cell receptor beta chains sequenced from a single sample in a study of T cells in localized non-small cell lung cancer. The repertoire was sequenced with immunoSEQ multiplex PCR; TCRdb's copy has only in-frame clones and lacks some. The sample shows about 18,000 clones, roughly four fifths of them seen only once. Source: peripheral blood, taken before any cancer treatment. These TCRs come from a female donor of 60 years or more with stage I lung adenocarcinoma.

The chain combines TRBV9 with TRBJ1-2, with 7 bases identical to TRBD1. This CDR3 spans 15 amino acids. Germline V gene data show CDR1 as SGDLS and CDR2 as YYNGEE. Trimming cost V 0 bases and J 2 bases; bases outside gene matches: 4. CDR3 sequence (DNA): TGTGCCAGCAGCGTAGGCGTCAGGGGGAACTATGGCTACACCTTC. Its translation: CASSVGVRGNYGYTF.

The chain employs TRBV19 and TRBJ2-2, with no clear D. Trimming took 5 bases from V and 5 from J, leaving 6 bases between them. CDR3 length equals 12 residues. CDR1 and CDR2 (germline): LNHDA, SQIVND (reference sequence). The DNA for the CDR3 is TGTGCCAGTAGTCGAGGAACCGGGGAGCTGTTTTTT. It is translated as CASSRGTGELFF.

CDR3 in amino acids: CASSQGPAGTHNEQFF. DNA for the CDR3: TGCGCCAGCAGCCAAGGGCCAGCGGGGACCCACAATGAGCAGTTCTTC. The chain links TRBV4-1 to TRBJ2-1; 7 nucleotides match TRBD2. This CDR3 contains 16 residues. After removal of 1 base from V and 5 bases from J, the junction contained 8 bases not matched to a gene. Germline V gene sequence: CDR1 MGHRA, CDR2 YSYEKL.

This rearrangement joins TRBV7-2 to TRBJ2-3; 11 positions agree with TRBD2. This CDR3 has 15 amino acids. Germline CDR1 reads SGHTA; CDR2 reads FQGNSA. The ends lost 5 bases at V and 4 bases at J; junction bases unmatched: 5. Here the CDR3 DNA reads TGTGCCAGCAGCCCTAGCGGGGGGCGGCCAGATACGCAGTATTTT. It codes for CASSPSGGRPDTQYF.

This clone was picked up a small number of times. Other DNA sequences in the sample encode the same CDR3. The gene calls are TRBV6-1 and TRBJ1-1; the D gene is possibly TRBD1 (5 bases). Germline V gene sequence: CDR1 MNHNS, CDR2 SASEGT. The CDR3 length is 14 residues. V was trimmed by 3 bases and J by 3 bases, leaving 11 bases between them. CDR3 loop: CASSEGGGDTEAFF. The CDR3 region has the DNA TGTGCCAGCAGTGAGGGGGGAGGGGACACTGAAGCTTTCTTT.